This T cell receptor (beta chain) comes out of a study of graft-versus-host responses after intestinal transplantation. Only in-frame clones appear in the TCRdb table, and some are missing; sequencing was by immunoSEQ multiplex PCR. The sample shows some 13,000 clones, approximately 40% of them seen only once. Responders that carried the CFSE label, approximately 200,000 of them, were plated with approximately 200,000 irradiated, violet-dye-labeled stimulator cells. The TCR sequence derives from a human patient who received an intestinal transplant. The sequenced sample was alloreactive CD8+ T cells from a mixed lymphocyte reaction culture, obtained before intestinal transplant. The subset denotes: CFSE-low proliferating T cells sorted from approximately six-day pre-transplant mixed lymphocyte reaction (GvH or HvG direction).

DNA for the CDR3: TGCAGCGTTAGGACAATTTACTCCTACGAGCAGTACTTC. Translating it yields CSVRTIYSYEQYF. The V and J genes are TRBV29-1 and TRBJ2-7; TRBD1 is a possible D gene (5 bases). The CDR3 is 13 amino acids. Per germline, CDR1 SQVTM and CDR2 ANQGSEA. Trimming took 5 bases from V and 0 from J, leaving 11 bases between them.